This TCR beta chain was recovered during a study of T-cell memory formation after mild COVID-19. The study, taken as a whole, reports: Second-wave clones reaching peak frequency on day 37 lacked confirmed SARS-CoV-2 specificity. Balance between CD4 and CD8 was seen in clones contracting day 15 to 85, and a CD4+ lean was seen in later expanders.

This clonotype came up many times. Its antigen is as yet unknown. One entry per CDR3 protein results from TCRdb running MiXCR on the 5' RACE reads. This sample has around 35,000 distinct CDR3 sequences; approximately 7.7% occur once, and the top ten carry under 30%. Trimming removed 1 base at V and 5 bases at J, with 11 bases between. In germline, CDR1 is SGHTA, CDR2 FQGNSA. The CDR3 totals 14 residues. Sequencing was done on a sample of PBMCs or a T cell subset sorted from them (not recorded which). This chain links TRBV7-2 with TRBJ2-5; D perhaps matches TRBD2 (5 bases). This sequence originates from a man aged 18 to 35 who had mild COVID-19 (a few samples of this study predate the infection). Cell type and time point are not known. The CDR3 bases are TGTGCCAGCAGCTTAGGAGGGAATGCGGAGACCCAGTACTTC. Its protein product is CASSLGGNAETQYF.